Following are 21 T cell receptor beta chains from one sample sequenced in a study of radiotherapy plus CTLA-4 blockade in lung cancer. The data were produced by immunoSEQ multiplex PCR, yet TCRdb's version contains in-frame clones alone and is incomplete. The table shows 62,000 or so clones, with around 80% occurring only once. The material was peripheral blood, obtained from a patient treated with radiotherapy plus ipilimumab. The receptor set was obtained from a human donor with non-small cell lung cancer who had a complete response to radiotherapy plus ipilimumab.

J is TRBJ2-2 and V is TRBV13; D gene unclear. The CDR3 is 13 amino acids. The V end was cut by 5 bases, the J end by 8 bases, with 12 bases between. Germline V gives CDR1 PRHDT, CDR2 FYEKMQ (reference sequence). The CDR3 nucleotides are TGTGCCAGCAGCCCAATACATGCAGGGGAGCTGTTTTTT. As protein: CASSPIHAGELFF.

The chain has TRBV11-3 and TRBJ2-3; possibly TRBD1 for D (6 bases). Trimming left V 5 bases short and J 5 bases short, with 17 bases between. The CDR3 sequence is 15 residues long. Germline V gene lookup returns CDR1 SGHNT and CDR2 YENEEA. The CDR3 DNA follows: TGTGCCAGCAGCCGAACCGGACAGATGAGAGATACGCAGTATTTT. Translated: CASSRTGQMRDTQYF.

This sequence joins TRBV11-3 and TRBJ2-2; the D gene is possibly TRBD2 (5 bases). CDR3 length equals 16 residues. The ends were cut back, 0 bases at V and 0 bases at J, with 8 bases in the middle. CDR1 and CDR2 from the germline V gene are SGHNT and YENEEA. The CDR3 sequence is CASSLDGNTNTGELFF. CDR3 DNA: TGTGCCAGCAGCTTAGACGGGAATACGAACACCGGGGAGCTGTTTTTT.

The genes are TRBV27 and TRBJ2-7; D may be TRBD2 (5 bases). Trimming took 6 bases from V and 3 from J, leaving 12 bases between them. Germline loops: CDR1 MNHEY, CDR2 SMNVEV (reference sequence). The CDR3 spans 13 residues. CDR3 region: CASRRGRNYEQYV. The CDR3 coding sequence is TGTGCCAGCAGACGAGGGCGGAACTACGAGCAGTACGTC.

V and J are TRBV9 and TRBJ2-5, with 8 bases lining up with TRBD1. The CDR3 spans 15 residues. V dropped 3 bases and J dropped 4; count of bases not matched to a gene: 8. CDR1 SGDLS and CDR2 YYNGEE come from the germline V gene. CDR3 bases: TGTGCCAGCAGCGCCCCGACAGGGGCTGGAGAGACCCAGTACTTC. Translating it yields CASSAPTGAGETQYF. Together with reference TRBV9 and TRBJ2-5, the CDR3 gives the full variable domain: DSGVTQTPKHLITATGQRVTLRCSPRSGDLSVYWYQQSLDQGLQFLIQYYNGEERAKGNILERFSAQQFPDLHSELNLSSLELGDSALYFCASSAPTGAGETQYFGPGTRLLVL.

The V and J genes are TRBV5-1 and TRBJ2-3; no definite D call. V dropped 6 bases and J dropped 6 bases, with 14 bases sitting between them. Per germline, CDR1 SGHRS and CDR2 YFSETQ. This CDR3 is 13 amino acids long. The CDR3 here is CASKLNGPDTQYF. CDR3 nucleotide sequence: TGCGCCAGCAAGTTAAATGGGCCGGATACGCAGTATTTT.

The V call is TRBV11-3, the J call TRBJ1-1; no definite D call. Germline CDR1 reads SGHNT; CDR2 reads YENEEA. The CDR3 is 16 residues long. Trimming removed 2 bases from V and 0 bases from J, with 13 bases in between. The CDR3 protein is CASSLRGYPMNTEAFF. The CDR3, as DNA: TGTGCCAGCAGCTTACGGGGTTACCCCATGAACACTGAAGCTTTCTTT.

This chain links TRBV7-6 with TRBJ2-5; 8 nucleotides match TRBD1. J lost 5 bases, V lost 5 bases, and 4 bases had no gene match. CDR1 and CDR2 from the germline V gene are SGHVS and FNYEAQ. The CDR3 is 13 amino acids. The CDR3 sequence: CASSTRGRETQYF. The CDR3 coding sequence is TGTGCCAGCAGCACCAGGGGGCGGGAGACCCAGTACTTC.

This clone was seen a handful of times. The genes are TRBV12-5 and TRBJ2-7, with D tentatively TRBD1 or TRBD2 (5 bases each). V lost 8 bases and J 1 base, leaving 15 bases between the germline ends. The CDR3 spans 14 residues. Germline CDR1 LGHNT, CDR2 FRNRAP. In DNA form, the CDR3 reads TGTGCTAGTAGCCCCGGGGCGGCATCCTACGAGCAGTACTTC. As protein: CASSPGAASYEQYF. The full variable domain, in which reference TRBV12-5 and TRBJ2-7 provide the parts outside the CDR3, is DARVTQTPRHKVTEMGQEVTMRCQPILGHNTVFWYRQTMMQGLELLAYFRNRAPLDDSGMPKDRFSAEMPDATLATLKIQPSEPRDSAVYFCASSPGAASYEQYFGPGTRLTVT.

V and J are TRBV19 and TRBJ1-2; maybe TRBD1 (6 bases). CDR1 is LNHDA, CDR2 SQIVND, per germline (reference sequence). This CDR3 is built from 12 residues. V was shortened by 3 bases and J by 7 bases, with 9 bases between the two germline ends. The CDR3 region is CASSIRGGGYTF. The CDR3 nucleotides are TGTGCCAGTAGTATCAGGGGCGGTGGCTACACCTTC. The full variable domain, in which reference TRBV19 and TRBJ1-2 provide the parts outside the CDR3, is DGGITQSPKYLFRKEGQNVTLSCEQNLNHDAMYWYRQDPGQGLRLIYYSQIVNDFQKGDIAEGYSVSREKKESFPLTVTSAQKNPTAFYLCASSIRGGGYTFGSGTRLTVV.

The V and J genes are TRBV7-9 and TRBJ1-4; TRBD1 agrees at 9 bases. The germline V gene has CDR1 SEHNR and CDR2 FQNEAQ (reference sequence). The V and J ends lost 2 bases and 6 bases, in that order; junction bases with no gene match: 7. This CDR3 region has 16 residues. As DNA, the CDR3 is TGTGCCAGCAGCTTAAGGACAGGGGTTGAATATGAAAAACTGTTTTTT. It yields the protein CASSLRTGVEYEKLFF.

This chain joins TRBV7-8 and TRBJ1-2; D uncertain. The CDR3 is 12 amino acids. The germline V and J ends were trimmed by 5 bases and 2 bases, with 6 bases remaining between them. Germline V gene sequence: CDR1 SGHVS, CDR2 FQNEAQ. In nucleotides, the CDR3 is TGTGCCAGCAGCCTGCCCAACTATGGCTACACCTTC. Its translation: CASSLPNYGYTF. The full variable domain, its missing parts supplied by reference TRBV7-8 and TRBJ1-2, is GAGVSQSPRYKVAKRGQDVALRCDPISGHVSLFWYQQALGQGPEFLTYFQNEAQLDKSGLPSDRFFAERPEGSVSTLKIQRTQQEDSAVYLCASSLPNYGYTFGSGTRLTVV.

The genes are TRBV10-2 and TRBJ2-1; TRBD1 is a possible D gene (5 bases). Germline loops: CDR1 WSHSY, CDR2 SAAADI. This CDR3 contains 14 residues. V was shortened by 4 bases and J by 6 bases, with 13 bases between the two germline ends. DNA for the CDR3: TGCGCCAGCAGTGGGGCAGGGCCCCTCAATGAGCAGTTCTTC. Protein sequence: CASSGAGPLNEQFF.

CDR3 in amino acids: CASSPGRLNYGYTF. Here the CDR3 DNA reads TGTGCCAGCAGCCCAGGACGGCTTAACTATGGCTACACCTTC. This chain uses TRBV7-2 with TRBJ1-2; no definite D call. This CDR3 is 14 amino acids long. Germline lookup yields CDR1 SGHTA and CDR2 FQGNSA. Trimming left V 5 bases short and J 1 base short, with 11 bases between.

The chain uses TRBV30 and TRBJ1-5; TRBD1 matches 8 bases. V was pared by 6 bases and J by 7 bases, with 8 bases of the junction left unmatched. The CDR3 contains 13 residues. CDR1 GTSNPN and CDR2 SVGIG come from the germline V gene (reference sequence). CDR3 sequence (DNA): TGTGCCTGTGCAGGGGGCGCGGAGCAGCCCCAGCATTTT. Protein product: CACAGGAEQPQHF.

This clone was seen a few times. The chain carries TRBV19 and TRBJ1-1; 8 bases fit TRBD1. Germline values: CDR1 LNHDA, CDR2 SQIVND (reference sequence). Germline trimming cut 5 bases from V and 1 base from J; bases unmatched to any gene: 6. This CDR3 has 15 amino acids. The CDR3 DNA reads as TGTGCCAGTAGTCACACCGGGACAGGGAACACTGAAGCTTTCTTT. It is translated as CASSHTGTGNTEAFF.

J is TRBJ2-5 and V is TRBV5-6, with TRBD1 matching 7 bases. CDR3 length: 13 residues. Germline CDR1 SGHDT, CDR2 YYEEEE. J lost 4 bases, V lost 4 bases, and 4 bases had no gene match. The CDR3 DNA sequence: TGTGCCAGCAGCACAACAGGGGTAGAGACCCAGTACTTC. This encodes CASSTTGVETQYF.

This rearrangement joins TRBV6-4 to TRBJ1-5, with TRBD1 matching over 7 bases. CDR1 is MRHNA, CDR2 SNTAGT, per germline. The V and J ends lost 4 bases and 0 bases, in that order; junction bases with no gene match: 15. This CDR3 region has 19 residues. CDR3 nucleotide sequence: TGTGCCAGCAGTGGATTATCAGGGGGGCGAGGGCATAGCAATCAGCCCCAGCATTTT. Translation gives CASSGLSGGRGHSNQPQHF.

This clone was picked up a small number of times. The V gene is TRBV5-1, the J gene TRBJ2-1, with D perhaps matching TRBD1 or TRBD2 (5 bases each). CDR1 is SGHRS, CDR2 YFSETQ, per germline. The germline V and J ends were trimmed by 0 bases and 8 bases, with 12 bases remaining between them. This CDR3 is 14 amino acids long. The chain's CDR3 is CASSLVPGPYEQFF. CDR3 DNA sequence: TGCGCCAGCAGCTTGGTTCCGGGGCCCTATGAGCAGTTCTTC.

The CDR3 DNA reads as TGCGCCAGCAGCTTGGAGACAGGGGGGGTCTATGGCTACACCTTC. It specifies CASSLETGGVYGYTF. V usage is TRBV5-1 and J usage is TRBJ1-2; 9 bases are a match to TRBD1. The ends lost 0 bases at V and 4 bases at J; junction bases unmatched: 4. Germline V lookup: CDR1 SGHRS, CDR2 YFSETQ. The length of the CDR3 is 15 residues.

This clone was found a few times. V gene TRBV11-1 combines with J gene TRBJ2-1; 8 bases are a match to TRBD2. Per the germline V gene, CDR1 is SGHAT and CDR2 is FQDESV (reference sequence). V lost 6 bases to trimming and J lost 1 base; unmatched junction nucleotides: 17. The CDR3 is made up of 19 amino acids. CDR3 nucleotide sequence: TGTGCCAGCAGACCCACGTCGGGACTAGTTTCGCCGTCCTACAATGAGCAGTTCTTC. Protein sequence: CASRPTSGLVSPSYNEQFF.